In this sample, the clone carrying this TCR beta chain turned up many times. The iRepertoire nested amplicon-rescue multiplex PCR amplified TCR alpha and beta CDR3s from RNA. TCRdb recomputed calls from the multiplex PCR reads with MiXCR, one row per CDR3 protein. The data show 93,000 or so distinct CDR3 sequences, around 30% seen once. The sample belongs to a study of glioma-infiltrating T cells. The sample consisted of glioma tissue, nonneoplastic brain tissue, or PBMCs (not recorded which). The TCR was taken from a human donor with low-grade glioma or glioblastoma, undergoing nonglioma brain surgery, or in good health (not recorded which).

DNA for the CDR3: TGTGCCAGCAGTTACGGTCGGCGCGGTCAGCCCCAGCATTTT. Translating gives CASSYGRRGQPQHF. This chain joins TRBV6-2 or TRBV6-3 and TRBJ1-5; D remains unclear. The CDR3 has 14 amino acids. Germline CDR1 and CDR2: MNHEY and SVGEGT. The V end lost 2 bases, the J end lost 6 bases, and 11 bases lay between the germline ends.